A selection of T cell receptor beta chains follows, all from one sample in a study of vaccination and CD4 T cells after COVID-19. Their cognate antigens are unknown. One entry per CDR3 protein, called by TCRdb with MiXCR from the PCR reads. The data hold some 11,000 distinct CDR3 sequences, with around 75% observed a single time. The sample consisted of CD4+ T cells from blood, cultured in vitro. These receptors originate from a human donor who had recovered from COVID-19. Both conserved end residues are part of each CDR3. The order of the fields is D gene, clone size, V gene, J gene, CDR3 protein, CDR3 DNA. D genes are given only for firm matches. Only part of the rows carry a size: once, few, many, or a class if the clone is expanded.

D gene: NA
clone size: NA
V gene: TRBV6-4
J gene: TRBJ2-7
CDR3 protein: CAPPYEQYF
CDR3 DNA: TGTGCCCCGCCCTACGAGCAGTACTTC

D gene: NA
clone size: NA
V gene: TRBV25-1
J gene: TRBJ1-1
CDR3 protein: CASRRTEGNTEAFF
CDR3 DNA: TGTGCCAGCAGGAGGACAGAGGGGAACACTGAAGCTTTCTTT

D gene: TRBD1
clone size: NA
V gene: TRBV19
J gene: TRBJ1-6
CDR3 protein: CASRTGTGVSPLHF
CDR3 DNA: TGTGCCAGTAGGACCGGGACAGGGGTTTCACCCCTCCACTTT

D gene: TRBD2
clone size: NA
V gene: TRBV15
J gene: TRBJ2-7
CDR3 protein: CATSRSLADSYEQYF
CDR3 DNA: TGTGCCACCAGCAGGTCACTAGCGGACTCCTACGAGCAGTACTTC

D gene: NA
clone size: few
V gene: TRBV24-1
J gene: TRBJ1-5
CDR3 protein: CATSQDSNQPQHF
CDR3 DNA: TGTGCCACCAGTCAGGATAGCAATCAGCCCCAGCATTTT

D gene: TRBD1
clone size: NA
V gene: TRBV20-1
J gene: TRBJ1-2
CDR3 protein: CSARERTGEGYYGYTF
CDR3 DNA: TGCAGTGCTAGAGAAAGAACAGGGGAAGGATACTATGGCTACACCTTC

D gene: TRBD1
clone size: NA
V gene: TRBV7-7
J gene: TRBJ2-5
CDR3 protein: CASSPQTGGFAETQYF
CDR3 DNA: TGTGCCAGCAGCCCTCAGACAGGGGGCTTTGCGGAGACCCAGTACTTC

D gene: TRBD1
clone size: NA
V gene: TRBV27
J gene: TRBJ1-6
CDR3 protein: CASSPRQGRPPLHF
CDR3 DNA: TGTGCCAGCAGCCCGCGACAGGGTAGACCACCCCTCCACTTT

D gene: TRBD1
clone size: NA
V gene: TRBV15
J gene: TRBJ2-7
CDR3 protein: CATSRGGTENYEQYF
CDR3 DNA: TGTGCCACCAGCAGAGGGGGGACAGAGAACTACGAGCAGTACTTC

D gene: NA
clone size: few
V gene: TRBV15
J gene: TRBJ1-1
CDR3 protein: CATSRVRSFEAFF
CDR3 DNA: TGTGCCACCAGCAGAGTCCGTAGCTTTGAAGCTTTCTTT

D gene: TRBD1
clone size: few
V gene: TRBV7-2
J gene: TRBJ1-5
CDR3 protein: CASSSHRGNQPQHF
CDR3 DNA: TGTGCCAGCAGCTCCCACAGGGGTAATCAGCCCCAGCATTTT

D gene: NA
clone size: few
V gene: TRBV20-1
J gene: TRBJ1-2
CDR3 protein: CSARDNTGYGYTF
CDR3 DNA: TGCAGTGCTAGGGATAACACGGGCTATGGCTACACCTTC

D gene: NA
clone size: NA
V gene: TRBV20-1
J gene: TRBJ1-5
CDR3 protein: CSASQRSGNQPQHF
CDR3 DNA: TGCAGTGCTAGTCAGAGATCGGGCAATCAGCCCCAGCATTTT

D gene: NA
clone size: medium-sized
V gene: TRBV20-1
J gene: TRBJ2-7
CDR3 protein: CSAVGNPSYEQYF
CDR3 DNA: TGCAGTGCTGTAGGAAACCCCTCCTACGAGCAGTACTTC

D gene: TRBD1
clone size: NA
V gene: TRBV7-2
J gene: TRBJ1-2
CDR3 protein: CASSAKTGYGGYTF
CDR3 DNA: TGTGCCAGCAGCGCCAAGACAGGGTACGGCGGCTACACCTTC

D gene: TRBD1
clone size: NA
V gene: TRBV2
J gene: TRBJ2-7
CDR3 protein: CASRRGTGAGEQYF
CDR3 DNA: TGTGCCAGCAGGAGAGGGACAGGGGCAGGCGAGCAGTACTTC

D gene: TRBD1
clone size: few
V gene: TRBV20-1
J gene: TRBJ2-4
CDR3 protein: CSARGTGGYIQYF
CDR3 DNA: TGCAGTGCTAGAGGGACAGGGGGGTACATTCAGTACTTC

D gene: NA
clone size: NA
V gene: TRBV28
J gene: TRBJ2-7
CDR3 protein: CATLSPGVRAYEQYF
CDR3 DNA: TGTGCCACCCTCTCCCCGGGGGTTCGGGCCTACGAGCAGTACTTC

D gene: NA
clone size: NA
V gene: TRBV6-1
J gene: TRBJ2-7
CDR3 protein: CASSANQGYEQYF
CDR3 DNA: TGTGCCAGCAGTGCAAACCAGGGCTACGAGCAGTACTTC

D gene: TRBD2
clone size: NA
V gene: TRBV20-1
J gene: TRBJ2-7
CDR3 protein: CSARDPGGPYEQYF
CDR3 DNA: TGCAGTGCTAGAGATCCGGGGGGGCCCTACGAGCAGTACTTC

D gene: NA
clone size: NA
V gene: TRBV6-1
J gene: TRBJ2-7
CDR3 protein: CASRGKAYEQYF
CDR3 DNA: TGTGCCAGCAGGGGTAAAGCCTACGAGCAGTACTTC

D gene: TRBD1
clone size: few
V gene: TRBV6-5
J gene: TRBJ1-2
CDR3 protein: CASSYNRGTEFF
CDR3 DNA: TGTGCCAGCAGTTACAACAGGGGGACAGAGTTCTTC

D gene: NA
clone size: NA
V gene: TRBV7-8
J gene: TRBJ1-5
CDR3 protein: CASSLAGGGGQPQHF
CDR3 DNA: TGTGCCAGCAGCTTAGCAGGGGGAGGGGGACAGCCCCAGCATTTT

D gene: NA
clone size: NA
V gene: TRBV27
J gene: TRBJ1-5
CDR3 protein: CASSLRQGSNQPQHF
CDR3 DNA: TGTGCCAGCAGTTTGCGGCAAGGGTCCAATCAGCCCCAGCATTTT

D gene: NA
clone size: NA
V gene: TRBV7-9
J gene: TRBJ1-1
CDR3 protein: CASSPREATEAFF
CDR3 DNA: TGTGCCAGCAGCCCCAGGGAGGCCACTGAAGCTTTCTTT

D gene: NA
clone size: NA
V gene: TRBV29-1
J gene: TRBJ1-5
CDR3 protein: CSVGSGGSNQPQHF
CDR3 DNA: TGCAGCGTTGGATCCGGGGGTAGCAATCAGCCCCAGCATTTT

D gene: NA
clone size: NA
V gene: TRBV7-8
J gene: TRBJ2-7
CDR3 protein: CASSSGTLYEQYF
CDR3 DNA: TGTGCCAGCTCATCCGGGACCCTCTACGAGCAGTACTTC

D gene: NA
clone size: NA
V gene: TRBV20-1
J gene: TRBJ1-5
CDR3 protein: CSASDRQTYSNQPQHF
CDR3 DNA: TGCAGTGCTAGTGACCGACAGACTTATAGCAATCAGCCCCAGCATTTT

D gene: NA
clone size: NA
V gene: TRBV24-1
J gene: TRBJ1-1
CDR3 protein: CATSDLSGRGAFF
CDR3 DNA: TGTGCCACCAGTGATTTGTCGGGGCGGGGGGCTTTCTTT

D gene: NA
clone size: NA
V gene: TRBV27
J gene: TRBJ1-2
CDR3 protein: CASSLNSGANYGYTF
CDR3 DNA: TGTGCCAGCAGTTTAAACTCGGGGGCTAACTATGGCTACACCTTC

D gene: TRBD2
clone size: NA
V gene: TRBV27
J gene: TRBJ2-5
CDR3 protein: CATIGRGAAQYF
CDR3 DNA: TGTGCCACCATCGGGCGGGGGGCGGCCCAGTACTTC

D gene: NA
clone size: NA
V gene: TRBV2
J gene: TRBJ1-2
CDR3 protein: CASSDPRRADGYTF
CDR3 DNA: TGTGCCAGCAGTGATCCCCGCCGGGCGGATGGCTACACCTTC

D gene: NA
clone size: NA
V gene: TRBV29-1
J gene: TRBJ1-6
CDR3 protein: CSVLGSYNSPLHF
CDR3 DNA: TGCAGCGTTTTAGGATCCTATAATTCACCCCTCCACTTT

D gene: TRBD1
clone size: NA
V gene: TRBV10-1
J gene: TRBJ1-2
CDR3 protein: CASSEDRAYGYTF
CDR3 DNA: TGCGCCAGCAGTGAAGACAGGGCCTATGGCTACACCTTC

D gene: NA
clone size: NA
V gene: TRBV6-5
J gene: TRBJ2-7
CDR3 protein: CASSSPNRDEQYF
CDR3 DNA: TGTGCCAGCAGTTCCCCAAATAGGGACGAGCAGTACTTC

D gene: NA
clone size: NA
V gene: TRBV6-1
J gene: TRBJ1-2
CDR3 protein: CASSPPGRVYGYTF
CDR3 DNA: TGTGCCAGCAGTCCCCCGGGACGAGTATATGGCTACACCTTC

D gene: NA
clone size: few
V gene: TRBV27
J gene: TRBJ1-6
CDR3 protein: CASSNRETSPLHF
CDR3 DNA: TGTGCCAGCAGTAACAGGGAGACTTCACCCCTCCACTTT

D gene: NA
clone size: NA
V gene: TRBV7-3
J gene: TRBJ1-2
CDR3 protein: CASSLDEHYGYTF
CDR3 DNA: TGTGCCAGCAGCCTGGACGAACACTATGGCTACACCTTC

D gene: NA
clone size: NA
V gene: TRBV21-1
J gene: TRBJ2-1
CDR3 protein: CASSKRNRGIGEQFF
CDR3 DNA: TGTGCCAGCAGCAAAAGGAACAGGGGGATTGGTGAGCAGTTCTTC

D gene: NA
clone size: NA
V gene: TRBV6-5
J gene: TRBJ1-1
CDR3 protein: CASSYSSRPDTEAFF
CDR3 DNA: TGTGCCAGCAGTTACTCCTCCCGCCCCGACACTGAAGCTTTCTTT